The 18 T cell receptor beta chains reported below all come from one sample, sequenced in a study of human T cells and chemical hapten exposure. Time point reported: patch test 3, about 24 weeks after DPC sensitization. Noted treatment: therapeutic diphenylcyclopropenone sensitization with weekly scalp DPC. MiXCR, applied by TCRdb to the RACE reads, yields one record per CDR3 protein. Among over 65,000 distinct CDR3 sequences listed, more than 9.5% were seen once. Specimen: whole blood, collected in connection with sensitization to the hapten diphenylcyclopropenone (DPC). The receptor source for this set is a woman between 45 and 60 years old with alopecia areata. Some clones in this sample may be carry-over from other donors' samples.

The genes are TRBV6-6 and TRBJ1-5, with unresolved D. The CDR3 contains 13 residues. The germline V gene has CDR1 MNHNY and CDR2 SVGAGI (reference sequence). V lost 5 bases and J lost 5, with 10 bases in between. The CDR3 here is CASSPWPDQPQHF. As DNA, the CDR3 is TGTGCCAGCAGTCCCTGGCCGGATCAGCCCCAGCATTTT.

About this clonotype itself: This sequence may be a read error, since a much larger clone differs from it by one base. The chain links TRBV20-1 to TRBJ1-1; perhaps TRBD1 as D (6 bases). Germline V gene lookup returns CDR1 DFQATT and CDR2 SNEGSKA (reference sequence). The length of the CDR3 is 15 residues. The V end lost 1 base, the J end lost 6 bases, and 18 bases lay between the germline ends. The CDR3 DNA reads TGCAGTGCTAGAGGGTCGAACAGGGTAGGCGCTGAAGCTTTCTTT. It specifies CSARGSNRVGAEAFF.

This clonotype was observed a handful of times. This rearrangement joins TRBV28 to TRBJ2-7; TRBD2 is a possible D gene (6 bases). The CDR3 consists of 14 residues. V was shortened by 5 bases and J by 0 bases, with 11 bases between the two germline ends. From germline, CDR1 is MDHEN and CDR2 SYDVKM. CDR3 sequence reads: CASSPAGSSYEQYF. The DNA for the CDR3 is TGTGCCAGCAGTCCCGCCGGGAGCTCCTACGAGCAGTACTTC.

The rearrangement uses TRBV5-1 and TRBJ1-6; D unresolved. Germline lookup yields CDR1 SGHRS and CDR2 YFSETQ. V lost 1 base and J lost 5, with 7 bases in between. The CDR3 runs to 14 residues. Here the CDR3 DNA reads TGCGCCAGCAGCTTGTGGAGTAATAATTCACCCCTCCACTTT. Amino acids: CASSLWSNNSPLHF. The full variable domain, rest sourced from reference TRBV5-1 and TRBJ1-6, is KAGVTQTPRYLIKTRGQQVTLSCSPISGHRSVSWYQQTPGQGLQFLFEYFSETQRNKGNFPGRFSGRQFSNSRSEMNVSTLELGDSALYLCASSLWSNNSPLHFGNGTRLTVT.

The chain recombines TRBV12-3 or TRBV12-4 with TRBJ1-1, with D uncertain. The CDR3 is 13 amino acids. V was clipped by 1 base and J by 3 bases, with 6 bases between them. The CDR3 sequence is CASSLGTHTEAFF. The CDR3 bases are TGTGCCAGCAGTTTAGGGACTCACACTGAAGCTTTCTTT.

This clonotype has at least ten counts. The chain has TRBV20-1 and TRBJ2-7, with D perhaps assigned TRBD1 or TRBD2 (5 bases each). V lost 4 bases and J 4 bases, leaving 11 bases between the germline ends. The CDR3 consists of 12 residues. CDR1 is DFQATT and CDR2 is SNEGSKA in the germline V gene (reference sequence). CDR3 DNA sequence: TGCAGTGCTAATAGTTGGGGGTACGAGCAGTACTTC. Amino acid sequence: CSANSWGYEQYF.

The chain uses TRBV28 and TRBJ2-7, with a weak D call TRBD2 (5 bases). The CDR3 is 11 residues long. The ends were cut back, 8 bases at V and 3 bases at J, with 8 bases in the middle. Germline V gene data show CDR1 as MDHEN and CDR2 as SYDVKM. CDR3 sequence (DNA): TGTGCCAGCCGCGAGGGCTACGAGCAGTACTTC. This sequence encodes CASREGYEQYF.

This clonotype came up many times. J is TRBJ1-1 and V is TRBV28; D gene unclear. Germline CDR1 MDHEN, CDR2 SYDVKM. The CDR3 contains 12 residues. V lost 7 bases, J lost 10 bases, and 16 bases lay in between. This CDR3 is CASTLGSRRAFF. DNA for the CDR3: TGTGCCAGCACCCTGGGATCCAGGAGAGCTTTCTTT.

The chain recombines TRBV2 with TRBJ2-3; D unresolved. The CDR3 sequence is 13 residues long. Germline-derived CDR1 and CDR2 are SNHLY and FYNNEI. V lost 4 bases to trimming and J lost 2 bases, with 7 bases between them. The CDR3 DNA reads as TGTGCCAGCAGTGGGGAATACACAGATACGCAGTATTTT. It yields the protein CASSGEYTDTQYF.

This clonotype has just a few counts. The rearrangement uses TRBV2 and TRBJ2-2; 13 positions agree with TRBD2. Germline CDR1 reads SNHLY; CDR2 reads FYNNEI. The CDR3 length is 19 residues. The trim removed 6 bases at V and 7 bases at J, leaving 17 bases unmatched. The CDR3 bases are TGTGCCAGCAGGGTCAAAGGACTAGCGGGGGCGCCGCGGGTCGGGGAGCTGTTTTTT. Translating it yields CASRVKGLAGAPRVGELFF.

The chain recombines TRBV7-2 with TRBJ1-1; no firm D call. V lost 1 base to trimming and J lost 3 bases, with 9 bases between them. CDR3 size: 14 residues. CDR1 SGHTA and CDR2 FQGNSA come from the germline V gene. CDR3 coding DNA: TGTGCCAGCAGCTTAGTGGGTAGGGACACTGAAGCTTTCTTT. Translating it yields CASSLVGRDTEAFF.

This clonotype has just a few counts. The chain combines TRBV10-1 with TRBJ1-1; weak D call: TRBD1 (5 bases). Trimming removed 3 bases at V and 1 base at J, with 9 bases between. The germline V gene has CDR1 WNHNN and CDR2 SYGVQD (reference sequence). This CDR3 is built from 14 residues. The CDR3, as DNA: TGCGCCAGCAGTGACGGGGGATCGAACACTGAAGCTTTCTTT. Its protein product is CASSDGGSNTEAFF.

This clonotype has ten or more counts. The J gene is TRBJ1-1, the V gene TRBV5-1, with D possibly being TRBD1 (5 bases). V lost 6 bases and J lost 0, with 12 bases in between. Germline V gene lookup returns CDR1 SGHRS and CDR2 YFSETQ. CDR3 length: 14 amino acids. The CDR3 spells CASTLRDLNTEAFF. The CDR3 DNA sequence: TGCGCCAGCACCCTAAGGGACCTGAACACTGAAGCTTTCTTT.

There are a few counts of this clonotype. The chain employs TRBV7-2 and TRBJ2-4; 9 bases are a match to TRBD1. Trimming cost V 3 bases and J 7 bases; bases outside gene matches: 1. Germline CDR1 and CDR2: SGHTA and FQGNSA. The CDR3 consists of 13 residues. CDR3 in DNA: TGTGCCAGCAGCTTCGACAGGGGGAACATTCAGTACTTC. Its protein is CASSFDRGNIQYF.

This clonotype occurred a few times. This chain joins TRBV6-6 and TRBJ1-1; D not certain. The V and J ends lost 2 bases and 0 bases respectively, with 22 bases between them. From germline, CDR1 is MNHNY and CDR2 SVGAGI (reference sequence). The CDR3 contains 19 residues. The DNA for the CDR3 is TGTGCCAGCAGTTACCTTCCTCGGCGAGGGTTTATTATGAACACTGAAGCTTTCTTT. It translates to CASSYLPRRGFIMNTEAFF.

The rearrangement joins TRBV5-1 to TRBJ2-1, with TRBD1 matching 9 bases. The germline CDR1 and CDR2 sequences are SGHRS and YFSETQ. V was pared by 6 bases and J by 6 bases, with 4 bases of the junction left unmatched. This CDR3 comprises 13 residues. The CDR3 DNA is TGCGCCAGCAAGGTGACAGGGGGCAATGAGCAGTTCTTC. Translating it yields CASKVTGGNEQFF.

This clonotype showed up just a few times. V usage is TRBV4-3 and J usage is TRBJ2-7; no reliable D call. V shed 0 bases and J shed 8 bases, with 20 bases lying between them. The CDR3 has 16 amino acids. Per the germline V gene, CDR1 is LGHNA and CDR2 is YSLEER. CDR3 sequence reads: CASSQEPPRTSSKQYF. CDR3 bases: TGCGCCAGCAGCCAAGAGCCCCCCCGAACCTCCAGCAAGCAGTACTTC.

This clonotype was detected a few times. The chain has TRBV12-3 or TRBV12-4 and TRBJ2-3; D might be TRBD2 (6 bases). V lost 6 bases and J 1 base, leaving 20 bases between the germline ends. The CDR3 totals 17 residues. This CDR3 reads CASSLGQTSFGTDTQYF. CDR3 sequence (DNA): TGTGCCAGCAGCCTTGGGCAGACTAGTTTCGGCACAGATACGCAGTATTTT.